These 13 T cell receptor beta chains were sequenced from one sample in a study of cytomegalovirus exposure and HLA in healthy donors. The PCR made use of 60 Vbeta and 13 Jbeta primers. Data came from immunoSEQ multiplex PCR; TCRdb stores just in-frame clones and leaves some out. The sample includes about 160,000 clones, 68% of them seen just once. Input material: PBMCs. These TCRs come from a man aged 45-65 years in good health and CMV-seronegative.

The chain recombines TRBV7-9 with TRBJ2-2; 9 bases map to TRBD1. The CDR3 has 15 residues. J gave up 1 base and V 5 bases, and 2 bases lay outside the gene matches. The germline V gene encodes CDR1 SEHNR and CDR2 FQNEAQ (reference sequence). This CDR3 reads CASSPGQGNTGELFF. Written as DNA, the CDR3 is TGTGCCAGCAGCCCGGGACAGGGGAACACCGGGGAGCTGTTTTTT. Combining the CDR3 with reference TRBV7-9 and TRBJ2-2 gives the whole variable domain DTGVSQNPRHKITKRGQNVTFRCDPISEHNRLYWYRQTLGQGPEFLTYFQNEAQLEKSRLLSDRFSAERPKGSFSTLEIQRTEQGDSAMYLCASSPGQGNTGELFFGEGSRLTVL.

This clone was counted a single time. This chain connects TRBV2 to TRBJ2-2; tentative D call: TRBD2 (7 bases). The V end lost 7 bases, the J end lost 6 bases, and 21 bases lay between the germline ends. Germline lookup yields CDR1 SNHLY and CDR2 FYNNEI. This CDR3 comprises 16 residues. The CDR3 here is CASNQGRGGIPGELFF. CDR3 in DNA: TGTGCCAGCAATCAAGGGAGGGGGGGGATCCCCGGGGAGCTGTTTTTT.

This clone was seen only once. The V gene is TRBV19, the J gene TRBJ1-2; TRBD1 agrees at 10 bases. There are 15 residues in the CDR3. J gave up 3 bases and V 4 bases, and 5 bases lay outside the gene matches. Germline CDR1 reads LNHDA; CDR2 reads SQIVND (reference sequence). CDR3 DNA: TGTGCCAGTAGTACTGACAGGGGGCTATACTATGGCTACACCTTC. It yields the protein CASSTDRGLYYGYTF.

The V gene is TRBV5-1, the J gene TRBJ2-7; 8 nucleotides agree with TRBD1. The germline V gene encodes CDR1 SGHRS and CDR2 YFSETQ. This CDR3 has 14 residues. The junction had 8 bases not matched to a gene; V was cut back by 6 bases and J by 3 bases. CDR3 sequence: CASNSGQGGYEQYF. The CDR3 DNA reads as TGCGCCAGCAACTCCGGACAGGGCGGCTACGAGCAGTACTTC.

This clone was seen only a few times. V gene TRBV19 combines with J gene TRBJ1-2, with D possibly matching TRBD1 (6 bases). CDR3 length: 15 residues. Germline V gene lookup returns CDR1 LNHDA and CDR2 SQIVND (reference sequence). Trimming took off 9 bases at V and 4 bases at J, with 21 bases between the two ends. The CDR3 nucleotides are TGTGCCAGCGGGGGGCGGAGTGAAACCTTCTATGGCTACACCTTC. It yields the protein CASGGRSETFYGYTF.

This chain joins TRBV6-6 and TRBJ1-1; tentative D call: TRBD1 (5 bases). Looked up from germline, CDR1 is MNHNY and CDR2 is SVGAGI (reference sequence). The V and J ends lost 2 bases and 8 bases respectively, with 9 bases between them. The CDR3 spans 12 residues. CDR3 loop: CASSYGGREAFF. CDR3 sequence (DNA): TGTGCCAGCAGTTACGGGGGGAGGGAAGCTTTCTTT.

The chain uses TRBV7-9 and TRBJ2-7, with a possible D match to TRBD2 (7 bases). Germline loops: CDR1 SEHNR, CDR2 FQNEAQ (reference sequence). The CDR3 has 14 residues. V was clipped by 4 bases and J by 3 bases, with 13 bases between them. The CDR3 region is CASSSEGGGYEQYF. CDR3 DNA: TGTGCCAGCAGCTCAGAGGGAGGGGGCTACGAGCAGTACTTC.

The V gene is TRBV29-1, the J gene TRBJ2-2; maybe TRBD2 (6 bases). This CDR3 contains 13 residues. V was cut by 6 bases and J by 0 bases, with 8 bases left in between. Germline values: CDR1 SQVTM, CDR2 ANQGSEA. CDR3 loop: CSVGGSNTGELFF. The CDR3 bases are TGCAGCGTGGGGGGTTCGAACACCGGGGAGCTGTTTTTT.

The V gene is TRBV4-3, the J gene TRBJ1-2; D not certain. Germline CDR1 LGHNA, CDR2 YSLEER. The CDR3 is 14 residues long. Trimming left V 3 bases short and J 5 bases short, with 13 bases between. The CDR3 loop is CASSHDLGEYGYTF. CDR3 coding DNA: TGCGCCAGCAGCCACGACCTCGGAGAATATGGCTACACCTTC.

The chain carries TRBV5-6 and TRBJ1-1; 8 bases agree with TRBD1. Germline V lookup: CDR1 SGHDT, CDR2 YYEEEE. V was pared by 3 bases and J by 1 base, with 2 bases of the junction left unmatched. This CDR3 is built from 14 residues. CDR3 nucleotide sequence: TGTGCCAGCAGCTGGGGGACAGGGAACACTGAAGCTTTCTTT. This encodes CASSWGTGNTEAFF.

This clone was picked up a small number of times. V gene TRBV4-2 combines with J gene TRBJ1-1; perhaps TRBD1 as D (5 bases). CDR1 is LGHNA and CDR2 is YNFKEQ in the germline V gene. The CDR3 length is 14 residues. Trimming stripped 1 base from V and 5 bases from J, with 11 bases between. CDR3 residues: CASSQVMGLTEAFF. As DNA, the CDR3 is TGTGCCAGCAGCCAAGTTATGGGGCTTACTGAAGCTTTCTTT.

CDR3 sequence: CASSLDGNNYGYTF. CDR3 in DNA: TGTGCCAGCAGCTTGGACGGGAATAACTATGGCTACACCTTC. The rearrangement joins TRBV5-5 to TRBJ1-2; no firm D call. The CDR3 totals 14 residues. Germline CDR1 reads SGHKS; CDR2 reads YYEKEE (reference sequence). The V and J ends lost 0 bases and 1 base respectively, with 7 bases between them.

This clone has just one count. V is TRBV6-5 and J is TRBJ2-3; tentative D call: TRBD2 (5 bases). The CDR3 has 15 residues. CDR1 is MNHEY, CDR2 SVGAGI, per germline. V lost 4 bases, J lost 3 bases, and 14 bases lay in between. DNA for the CDR3: TGTGCCAGCAGTTCCGGACTCGTCGGGACAGATACGCAGTATTTT. Encoded protein: CASSSGLVGTDTQYF.